This T cell receptor (beta chain) was documented in a study of T cell responses to AZD1222 COVID-19 vaccine. Background on the study: Doses given second, at about 4 or about 12 weeks, were pooled.

General observations from the study: CD4 TCRs covered the whole spike, strongest at regions 160-218 and 743-854. None of the repertoires were sampled until the peak T cell response had passed. Most donors were white British, females outnumbered males, and clonal diversity was possibly underestimated.

Sequenced by immunoSEQ multiplex PCR; TCRdb stores in-frame clones only, minus some. The table has 95,000 to 150,000 clones, around 90% seen once. About this clone: Its antigen remains unidentified. This same CDR3 is encoded by further DNA sequences in the sample.

V lost 0 bases and J 3 bases, leaving 1 base between the germline ends. Germline V gives CDR1 KGHDR, CDR2 SFDVKD. The length of the CDR3 is 13 residues. Sequencing used peripheral blood, obtained on day 0 of AZD1222 vaccination. This chain links TRBV24-1 with TRBJ2-2; D unclear. This sequence was found in an adult in good health. The CDR3 DNA reads as TGTGCCACCAGTGATTTGTACACCGGGGAGCTGTTTTTT. It specifies CATSDLYTGELFF.